The sequence of this T cell receptor beta chain was determined in a study of T cell responses to AZD1222 COVID-19 vaccine. General observations from the study: Sampled repertoires all dated from after the peak T cell response. The span of vaccine-associated CD4 TCRs extended across spike, with dominance at 160-218 and 743-854. Donors skewed white British and female; clonal diversity was possibly underestimated.

Generated by immunoSEQ multiplex PCR, the TCRdb table keeps only in-frame clones and is missing some. The sample has over 65,000 clones, 86% seen once. V lost 0 bases, J lost 6 bases, and 10 bases lay in between. CDR3 length: 14 residues. Germline CDR1 reads SGHRS; CDR2 reads YFSETQ. A remark on this clone: Its antigen is as yet unknown.

This rearrangement joins TRBV5-1 to TRBJ1-3, with a possible D match to TRBD1 (5 bases). The sequenced sample was peripheral blood, obtained on day 0 of AZD1222 vaccination. The receptor was derived from an adult in good health. The CDR3 coding sequence is TGCGCCAGCAGCTTGGCGGGACTTACAAACACCATATATTTT. Translation gives CASSLAGLTNTIYF. Variable domain in full (rest from reference TRBV5-1 and TRBJ1-3): KAGVTQTPRYLIKTRGQQVTLSCSPISGHRSVSWYQQTPGQGLQFLFEYFSETQRNKGNFPGRFSGRQFSNSRSEMNVSTLELGDSALYLCASSLAGLTNTIYFGEGSWLTVV.